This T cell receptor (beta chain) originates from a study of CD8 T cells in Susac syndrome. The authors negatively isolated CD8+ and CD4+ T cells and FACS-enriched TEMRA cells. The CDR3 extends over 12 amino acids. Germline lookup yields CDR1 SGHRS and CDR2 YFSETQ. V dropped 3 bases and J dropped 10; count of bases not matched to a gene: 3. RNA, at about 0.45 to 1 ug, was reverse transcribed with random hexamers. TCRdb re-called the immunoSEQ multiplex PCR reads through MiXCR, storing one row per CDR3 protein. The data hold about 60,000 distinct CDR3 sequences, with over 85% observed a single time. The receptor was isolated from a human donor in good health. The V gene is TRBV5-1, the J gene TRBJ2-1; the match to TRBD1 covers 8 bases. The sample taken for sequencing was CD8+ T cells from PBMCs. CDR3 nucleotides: TGCGCCAGCAGCTCAGGGGGCGCCGAGCAGTTCTTC. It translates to CASSSGGAEQFF.